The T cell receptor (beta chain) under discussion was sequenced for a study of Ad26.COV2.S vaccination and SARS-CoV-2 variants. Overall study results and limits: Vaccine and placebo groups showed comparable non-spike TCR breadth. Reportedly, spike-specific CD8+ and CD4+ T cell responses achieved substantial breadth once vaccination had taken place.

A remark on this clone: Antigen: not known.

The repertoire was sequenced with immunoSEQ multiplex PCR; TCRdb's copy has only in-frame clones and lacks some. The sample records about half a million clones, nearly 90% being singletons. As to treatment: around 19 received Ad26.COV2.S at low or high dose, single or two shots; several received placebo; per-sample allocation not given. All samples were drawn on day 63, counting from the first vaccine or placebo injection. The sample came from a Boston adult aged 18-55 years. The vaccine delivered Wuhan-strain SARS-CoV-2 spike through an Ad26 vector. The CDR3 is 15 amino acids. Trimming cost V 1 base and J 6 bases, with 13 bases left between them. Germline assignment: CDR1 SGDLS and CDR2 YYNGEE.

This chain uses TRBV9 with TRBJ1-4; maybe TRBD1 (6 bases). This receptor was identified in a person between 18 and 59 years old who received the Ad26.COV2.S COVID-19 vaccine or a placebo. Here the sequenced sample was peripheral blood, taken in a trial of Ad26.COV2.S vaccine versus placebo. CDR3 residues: CASSVLGTRDEKLFF. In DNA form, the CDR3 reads TGTGCCAGCAGCGTACTCGGGACACGGGATGAAAAACTGTTTTTT.